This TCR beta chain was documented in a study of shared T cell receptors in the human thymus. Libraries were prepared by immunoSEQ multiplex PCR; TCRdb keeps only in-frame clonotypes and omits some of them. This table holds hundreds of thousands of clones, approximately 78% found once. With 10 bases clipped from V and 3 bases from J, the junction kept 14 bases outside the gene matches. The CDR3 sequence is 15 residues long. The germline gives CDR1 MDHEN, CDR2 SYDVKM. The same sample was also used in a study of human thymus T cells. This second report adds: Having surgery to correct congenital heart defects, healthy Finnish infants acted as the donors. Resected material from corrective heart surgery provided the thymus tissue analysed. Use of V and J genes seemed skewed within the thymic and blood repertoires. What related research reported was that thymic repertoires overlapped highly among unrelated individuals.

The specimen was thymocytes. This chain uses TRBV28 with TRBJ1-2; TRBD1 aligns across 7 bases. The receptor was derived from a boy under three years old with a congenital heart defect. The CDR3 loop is CANRQGEGEYYGYTF. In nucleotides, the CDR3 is TGTGCCAACCGACAGGGCGAGGGGGAGTACTATGGCTACACCTTC.